This T cell receptor (beta chain) appears in the sequencing data of a study of blood T cells in healthy people across ages. With a J-beta primer mix and a sample-barcoded 5' primer, a second PCR ran about 7 to 12 cycles. TCRdb redid the calling of the 5' RACE reads with MiXCR, one entry per CDR3 protein. Found here are approximately 730,000 distinct CDR3 sequences, approximately 53% of them singletons; the top ten hold about 42%. Comments on this clonotype: Antigen: not known.

The V end was cut by 7 bases, the J end by 2 bases, with 15 bases between. CDR3 length: 15 residues. The germline V gene has CDR1 WNHNN and CDR2 SYGVQD (reference sequence). Study-wide results and limits: PBMCs went unsorted, and a conclusive naive versus antigen-experienced comparison was therefore prevented.

Caucasian, healthy and from Russia, the donors were aged between about 6 and 90. This rearrangement joins TRBV10-1 to TRBJ2-1; D gene ambiguous. Source material: blood. The receptor's source is a man older than 75 in good health. The CDR3 bases are TGCGCCAGCACCGAGTCGGGTCCCCCCTACAATGAGCAGTTCTTC. Translating it yields CASTESGPPYNEQFF.